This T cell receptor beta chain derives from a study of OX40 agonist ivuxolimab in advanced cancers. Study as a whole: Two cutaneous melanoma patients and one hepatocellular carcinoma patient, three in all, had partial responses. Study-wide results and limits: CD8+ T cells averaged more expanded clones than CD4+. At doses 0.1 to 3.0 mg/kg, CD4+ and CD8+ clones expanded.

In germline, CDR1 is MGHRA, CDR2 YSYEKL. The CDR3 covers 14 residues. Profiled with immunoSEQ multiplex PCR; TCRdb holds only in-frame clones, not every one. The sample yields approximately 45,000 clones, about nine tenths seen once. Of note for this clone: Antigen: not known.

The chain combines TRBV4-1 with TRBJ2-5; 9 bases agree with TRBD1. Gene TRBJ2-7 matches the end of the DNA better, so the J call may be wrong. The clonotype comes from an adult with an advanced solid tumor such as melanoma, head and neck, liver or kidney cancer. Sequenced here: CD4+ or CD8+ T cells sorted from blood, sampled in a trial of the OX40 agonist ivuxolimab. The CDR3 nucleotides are TGCGCCAGCAGCCCGGGACAGGGCTCTTACGAGCAGTACTTC. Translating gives CASSPGQGSYEQYF.